This is a list of T cell receptor beta chains from one sample in a study of tumor-infiltrating lymphocytes in oesophageal squamous cell carcinoma. TCRdb re-derived calls from the PCR reads in MiXCR, one entry per CDR3 protein. The table records fewer than 18,000 distinct CDR3 sequences, about half of them present only once. Sequenced input: esophageal tumor tissue. Receptor source: a male donor with esophageal squamous cell carcinoma. The CDR3 runs from the conserved cysteine through the conserved F or W. D genes are given only for firm matches. Not all rows give a size; the values are once, few, many and, for expanded clones, a class.

CASSRELGRKFLPLHF	TGTGCCAGCAGCCGCGAACTGGGACGGAAATTTTTGCCCCTCCACTTC	-	TRBV6-6	TRBJ2-7	few
CASSLGWGQGYNEQFF	TGTGCCAGCAGCTTAGGCTGGGGACAGGGATACAATGAGCAGTTCTTC	TRBD1	TRBV7-8	TRBJ2-1	few
CASSPDRVYSPLHF	TGTGCCAGCAGTCCCGACAGGGTGTATTCACCCCTCCACTTT	TRBD1	TRBV12-3/TRBV12-4	TRBJ1-6	-
CASSSSRDRGPYGYTF	TGTGCCAGCAGCTCCTCCCGGGACAGGGGGCCCTATGGCTACACCTTC	TRBD1	TRBV7-9	TRBJ1-2	medium-sized
CASSEVSNLYGYTF	TGTGCCAGCAGTGAAGTCAGCAACCTTTATGGCTACACCTTC	-	TRBV6-1	TRBJ1-2	few
CASSGTGTGLSEQYF	TGCGCCAGCAGCGGAACCGGGACAGGGCTCAGCGAGCAGTACTTC	TRBD1	TRBV5-1	TRBJ2-7	-
CASSEREGTDTQYF	TGTGCCAGCAGTGAGCGGGAGGGCACAGATACGCAGTATTTT	TRBD2	TRBV6-4	TRBJ2-3	medium-sized
CASGAFGGTQETQYF	TGTGCCAGCGGAGCGTTCGGGGGGACCCAAGAGACCCAGTACTTC	TRBD2	TRBV6-1	TRBJ2-5	once
CASSFLPGTNTGELFF	TGCGCCAGCAGCTTCCTCCCCGGGACGAACACCGGGGAGCTGTTTTTT	-	TRBV5-1	TRBJ2-2	many
CASSFDSLNTEAFF	TGTGCCAGCAGCTTCGACAGTCTGAACACTGAAGCTTTCTTT	-	TRBV5-3	TRBJ1-1	-
CASSLYGPSSYNEQYF	TGTGCCAGCAGCTTATACGGGCCTAGCTCCTACAATGAGCAGTACTTC	-	TRBV7-4	TRBJ2-7	-
CASSPGQITDTQYF	TGTGCCAGCAGCCCGGGACAGATCACAGATACGCAGTATTTT	TRBD1	TRBV11-3	TRBJ2-3	once
CASSFAGRGYTF	TGTGCCAGCAGTTTTGCAGGACGAGGCTACACCTTC	-	TRBV28	TRBJ1-2	-
CASSTQGAVETQYF	TGCGCCAGCAGCACACAGGGGGCAGTTGAGACCCAGTACTTC	TRBD1	TRBV5-4	TRBJ2-5	many
CASSPGQAGGPSRVF	TGTGCCAGCAGCCCCGGGCAAGCGGGAGGGCCCTCCCGGGTCTTC	TRBD2	TRBV5-4	TRBJ2-1	many
CASSLGVGGGRETQYF	TGTGCCAGCAGCTTAGGCGTAGGGGGGGGTCGGGAGACCCAGTACTTC	-	TRBV7-9	TRBJ2-5	large
CASSFQGMNTGELFF	TGTGCCAGCAGTTTTCAGGGAATGAACACCGGGGAGCTGTTTTTT	-	TRBV12-3/TRBV12-4	TRBJ2-2	-
CASSLDSHNEQFF	TGTGCTAGCAGCTTGGACAGCCACAATGAGCAGTTCTTC	-	TRBV7-6	TRBJ2-1	-
CASTGTGWDNSPLHF	TGTGCCAGCACCGGGACAGGGTGGGATAATTCACCCCTCCACTTT	TRBD1	TRBV6-1	TRBJ1-6	-
CASQGVRGNQDTQYF	TGTGCCAGCCAGGGAGTCCGGGGAAATCAAGATACGCAGTATTTT	-	TRBV18	TRBJ2-3	many
CASSSRASSGANVLTF	TGTGCCAGCAGCTCTCGGGCTTCCTCTGGGGCCAACGTCCTGACTTTC	-	TRBV7-2	TRBJ2-6	-
CASSLLARVGRVADTQYF	TGTGCCAGCAGCCTCCTAGCCCGGGTCGGGAGGGTTGCAGATACGCAGTATTTT	TRBD2	TRBV7-8	TRBJ2-3	few
CASSLRDNEQYF	TGTGCCAGCAGCTTAAGGGACAATGAGCAGTACTTC	-	TRBV7-2	TRBJ2-5	-
CASSTREGGWTQYF	TGTGCCAGCAGTACTAGGGAGGGGGGGTGGACCCAGTACTTC	-	TRBV12-3/TRBV12-4	TRBJ2-5	-
CASSRTGLYGYGYTF	TGTGCCAGCAGCCGTACAGGGCTTTATGGCTATGGCTACACCTTC	-	TRBV6-6	TRBJ1-2	once
CASRRQGLGYNSPLHF	TGTGCCAGCAGGAGACAGGGGTTGGGTTATAATTCACCCCTCCACTTC	TRBD1	TRBV12-3/TRBV12-4	TRBJ1-6	many
CASSLGSYEQYF	TGTGCCAGCAGCTTAGGGTCCTACGAGCAGTACTTC	-	TRBV7-2	TRBJ2-7	few
CASSLSSGTYYEQYF	TGTGCCAGCAGCCTCTCCTCGGGGACTTATTACGAGCAGTACTTC	-	TRBV7-3	TRBJ2-7	-
CASSSGTSGDNEQYF	TGTGCCAGCAGTTCCGGGACTAGCGGAGACAATGAGCAGTACTTC	TRBD2	TRBV12-3/TRBV12-4	TRBJ2-5	-
CASSSLPLAILEEQYF	TGTGCCAGCAGCTCCCTCCCCCTAGCAATATTGGAGGAGCAGTACTTC	-	TRBV7-8	TRBJ2-7	few
CASSSPFPGLAGEFQETQYF	TGTGCCAGCAGTTCCCCCTTCCCCGGACTAGCGGGGGAATTCCAAGAGACCCAGTACTTC	TRBD2	TRBV28	TRBJ2-5	-
CASSVTGPDDEQFF	TGTGCCAGTAGTGTAACGGGACCAGACGATGAGCAGTTCTTC	-	TRBV19	TRBJ2-1	many
CASTLPGGNTEAFF	TGTGCCAGCACATTGCCAGGGGGGAACACTGAAGCTTTCTTT	TRBD1	TRBV12-3/TRBV12-4	TRBJ1-1	-
CASSYSGTVLEQYF	TGTGCCAGCAGTTACTCAGGGACAGTTCTCGAGCAGTACTTC	TRBD1	TRBV6-2/TRBV6-3	TRBJ2-7	-
CASSFDGGFGELFF	TGTGCCAGCAGTTTCGACGGGGGCTTCGGGGAGCTGTTTTTT	-	TRBV6-5	TRBJ2-2	-
CASSQEGLAGLNF	TGTGCCAGCAGCCAAGAAGGACTAGCGGGTTTAAACTTC	TRBD2	TRBV3-1	TRBJ2-7	few
CASSSVNEQYF	TGTGCCAGCAGCTCCGTGAATGAGCAGTACTTC	-	TRBV7-8	TRBJ2-7	-
CASSIRATGEQFF	TGTGCCAGCAGCATTAGGGCGACAGGTGAGCAGTTCTTC	-	TRBV7-3	TRBJ2-1	-
CASRQGLAGTDTQYF	TGTGCCAGCCGACAAGGACTAGCGGGCACAGATACGCAGTATTTT	TRBD2	TRBV12-3/TRBV12-4	TRBJ2-3	-
CATSEGRPPNTGELFF	TGTGCCACCAGTGAGGGGCGGCCCCCGAACACCGGGGAGCTGTTTTTT	-	TRBV24-1	TRBJ2-2	few
CASSIGHLYEQYF	TGTGCCAGCAGCATCGGACACCTATACGAGCAGTACTTC	-	TRBV7-3	TRBJ2-7	-
CASSLFSRELFF	TGTGCCAGCAGCTTGTTTTCACGGGAGCTGTTTTTT	-	TRBV7-9	TRBJ2-2	-
CASSLAESSYNEQFF	TGTGCCAGCAGCTTAGCCGAGAGCTCCTACAATGAGCAGTTCTTC	-	TRBV7-2	TRBJ2-1	-
CASKPGGRETQYF	TGTGCCAGCAAGCCAGGGGGCAGGGAGACCCAGTACTTC	TRBD1	TRBV7-2	TRBJ2-5	-
CASSLELAGAGEQYF	TGTGCCAGCAGCTTAGAACTAGCGGGAGCGGGGGAGCAGTACTTC	TRBD2	TRBV7-6	TRBJ2-5	once
CASSSLGYEQYF	TGTGCCAGCAGCTCCCTGGGGTACGAGCAGTACTTT	-	TRBV7-2	TRBJ1-6	-
CASRDRGDTEAFF	TGTGCCAGCAGGGACAGGGGTGACACTGAAGCTTTCTTT	TRBD1	TRBV12-3/TRBV12-4	TRBJ1-1	-
CASSWTGMNTEAFF	TGTGCCAGCAGCTGGACAGGAATGAACACTGAAGCTTTCTTT	TRBD1	TRBV7-2	TRBJ1-1	once
CASSQSRVSTDTQYF	TGTGCCAGCAGCCAATCGCGGGTGAGCACAGATACGCAGTATTTT	-	TRBV7-2	TRBJ2-3	-
CASSLGIGMSETQYF	TGTGCCAGCAGTTTAGGCATCGGGATGTCGGAGACCCAGTACTTC	-	TRBV12-3/TRBV12-4	TRBJ2-5	-
CASSYSPTVVEQYF	TGTGCCAGCAGTTACTCGCCGACAGTAGTAGAGCAGTACTTC	-	TRBV6-6	TRBJ2-7	-
CARSLISRDRGYEQYF	TGTGCCAGAAGCTTAATTTCCCGGGACAGGGGGTACGAGCAGTACTTC	TRBD1	TRBV5-3	TRBJ2-7	many
CASSLWGAGSYEQYF	TGTGCCAGCAGTTTATGGGGGGCCGGCTCCTACGAGCAGTACTTC	-	TRBV28	TRBJ2-7	-
CASSLIQGAFSEQYF	TGTGCCAGCAGTTTAATCCAGGGGGCTTTCTCGGAGCAGTACTTC	TRBD1	TRBV28	TRBJ2-4	few
CASTFGGGLTEAFF	TGTGCCAGCACGTTCGGAGGGGGTTTAACTGAAGCTTTCTTT	-	TRBV7-8	TRBJ1-1	-
CASSLGGRDQPQHF	TGTGCCAGCAGCTTAGGGGGCCGGGATCAGCCCCAGCATTTT	-	TRBV7-8	TRBJ1-5	-
CASSLVRGGDTQYF	TGTGCCAGCAGCTTAGTTCGGGGAGGGGATACGCAGTATTTT	TRBD2	TRBV7-2	TRBJ2-3	-
CASSLETSGPSSDTQYF	TGTGCCAGCAGCTTGGAGACTAGCGGCCCAAGCTCAGATACGCAGTATTTT	TRBD2	TRBV7-8	TRBJ2-3	-
CASSFVGGIYEQFF	TGTGCCAGCAGCTTCGTTGGCGGGATCTATGAGCAGTTCTTC	-	TRBV7-6	TRBJ2-1	-